This TCR beta chain appears in the sequencing data of a study of blood T cell repertoires in COVID-19. Study information: Samples representing acute and convalescent COVID-19 were sourced from the United States, Italy and Spain. T cells, B-cell-depleted T cells, or PBMCs supplied cDNA or gDNA.

Data came from immunoSEQ multiplex PCR; TCRdb stores just in-frame clones and leaves some out. This repertoire shows under 250,000 clones, over 90% found once; its top ten account for 0.83%. Seattle patients were enrolled while actively infected and followed longitudinally. V was pared by 11 bases and J by 0 bases, with 10 bases of the junction left unmatched. Germline values: CDR1 LNHDA, CDR2 SQIVND (reference sequence). The CDR3 runs to 16 residues. The rearrangement joins TRBV19 to TRBJ1-6; 7 bases fit TRBD1. This clonotype originated in a man aged 25 to 40 with COVID-19, enrolled during active disease. Sequencing was done on a sample of peripheral blood. CDR3 nucleotides: TGTGCCTCAAAAGACAGGGAGAGCTCCTATAATTCACCCCTCCACTTT. Protein: CASKDRESSYNSPLHF.